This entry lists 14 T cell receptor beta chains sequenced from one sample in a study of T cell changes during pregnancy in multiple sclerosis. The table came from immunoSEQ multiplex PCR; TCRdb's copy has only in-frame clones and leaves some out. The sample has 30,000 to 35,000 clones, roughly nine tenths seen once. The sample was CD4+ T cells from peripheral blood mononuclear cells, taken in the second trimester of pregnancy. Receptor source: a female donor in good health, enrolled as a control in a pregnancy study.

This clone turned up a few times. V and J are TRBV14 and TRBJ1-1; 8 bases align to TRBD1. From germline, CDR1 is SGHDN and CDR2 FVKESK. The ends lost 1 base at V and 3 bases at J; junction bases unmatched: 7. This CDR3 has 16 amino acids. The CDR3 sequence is CASSQVQGARYTEAFF. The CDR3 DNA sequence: TGTGCCAGCAGCCAAGTTCAGGGGGCGCGGTACACTGAAGCTTTCTTT.

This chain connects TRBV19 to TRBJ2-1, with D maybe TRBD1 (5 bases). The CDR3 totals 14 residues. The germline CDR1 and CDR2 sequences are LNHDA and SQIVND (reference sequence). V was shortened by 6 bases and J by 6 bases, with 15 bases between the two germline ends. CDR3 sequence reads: CASRFNGAGNEQFF. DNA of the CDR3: TGTGCCAGTAGATTCAATGGGGCAGGCAATGAGCAGTTCTTC.

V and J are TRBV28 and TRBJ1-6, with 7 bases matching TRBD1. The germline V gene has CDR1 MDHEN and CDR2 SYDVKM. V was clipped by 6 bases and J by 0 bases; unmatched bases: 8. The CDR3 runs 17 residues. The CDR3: CASRPAGGSSYNSPLHF. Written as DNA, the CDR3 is TGTGCCAGCAGGCCCGCAGGGGGAAGCTCCTATAATTCACCCCTCCACTTT.

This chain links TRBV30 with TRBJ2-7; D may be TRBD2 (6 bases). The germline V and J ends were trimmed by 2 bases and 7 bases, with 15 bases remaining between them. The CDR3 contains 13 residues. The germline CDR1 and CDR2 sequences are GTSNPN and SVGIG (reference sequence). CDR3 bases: TGTGCCTGGAGTTTGGAGGGACCCCGAGAGCAGTACTTC. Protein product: CAWSLEGPREQYF.

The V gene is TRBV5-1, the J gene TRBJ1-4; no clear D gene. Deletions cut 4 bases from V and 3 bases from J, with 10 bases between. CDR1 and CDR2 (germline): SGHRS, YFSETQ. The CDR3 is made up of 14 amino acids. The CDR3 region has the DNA TGCGCCAGCAGCCTATTATCCCCTAATGAAAAACTGTTTTTT. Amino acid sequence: CASSLLSPNEKLFF.

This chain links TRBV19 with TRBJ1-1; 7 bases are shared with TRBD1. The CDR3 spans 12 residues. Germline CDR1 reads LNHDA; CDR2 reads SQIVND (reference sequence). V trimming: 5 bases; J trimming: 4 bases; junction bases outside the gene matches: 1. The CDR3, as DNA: TGTGCCAGTAGTGGACAGGTCACTGAAGCTTTCTTT. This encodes CASSGQVTEAFF.

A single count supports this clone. CDR3 nucleotide sequence: TGTGCCAGCAGCTTAGGACTTTCCAACACTGAAGCTTTCTTT. This sequence encodes CASSLGLSNTEAFF. The chain recombines TRBV9 with TRBJ1-1; unclear D gene. Trimming cost V 4 bases and J 2 bases, with 12 bases left between them. Germline assignment: CDR1 SGDLS and CDR2 YYNGEE. The CDR3 runs to 14 residues.

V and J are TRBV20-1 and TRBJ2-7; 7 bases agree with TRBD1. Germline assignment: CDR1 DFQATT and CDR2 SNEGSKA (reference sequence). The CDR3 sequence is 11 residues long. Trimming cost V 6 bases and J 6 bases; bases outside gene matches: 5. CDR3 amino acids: CSAEGAREQYF. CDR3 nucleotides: TGCAGTGCCGAGGGGGCTCGCGAGCAGTACTTC.

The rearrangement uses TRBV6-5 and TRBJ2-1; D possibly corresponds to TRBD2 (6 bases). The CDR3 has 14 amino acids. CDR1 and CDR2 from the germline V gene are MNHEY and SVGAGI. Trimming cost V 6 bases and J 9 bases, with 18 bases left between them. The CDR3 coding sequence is TGTGCCAGCAGGGACTACTTCTCGTCCAGTGAGCAGTTCTTC. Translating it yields CASRDYFSSSEQFF.

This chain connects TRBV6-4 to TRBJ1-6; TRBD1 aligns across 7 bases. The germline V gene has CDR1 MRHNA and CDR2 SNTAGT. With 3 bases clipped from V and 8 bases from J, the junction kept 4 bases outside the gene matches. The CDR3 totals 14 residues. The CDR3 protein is CASSEGDRDSPLHF. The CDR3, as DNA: TGTGCCAGCAGTGAAGGGGACAGAGATTCACCCCTCCACTTT.

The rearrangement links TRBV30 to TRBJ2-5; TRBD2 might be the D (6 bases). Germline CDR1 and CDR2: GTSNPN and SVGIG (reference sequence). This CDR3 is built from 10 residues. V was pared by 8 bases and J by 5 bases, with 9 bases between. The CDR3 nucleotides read TGTGCCGGTGGGAGGGAGACCCAGTACTTC. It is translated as CAGGRETQYF.

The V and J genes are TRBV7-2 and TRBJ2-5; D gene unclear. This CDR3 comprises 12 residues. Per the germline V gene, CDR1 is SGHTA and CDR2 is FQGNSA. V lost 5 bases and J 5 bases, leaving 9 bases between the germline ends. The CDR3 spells CASSPYSETQYF. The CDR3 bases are TGTGCCAGCAGCCCGTACTCGGAGACCCAGTACTTC.

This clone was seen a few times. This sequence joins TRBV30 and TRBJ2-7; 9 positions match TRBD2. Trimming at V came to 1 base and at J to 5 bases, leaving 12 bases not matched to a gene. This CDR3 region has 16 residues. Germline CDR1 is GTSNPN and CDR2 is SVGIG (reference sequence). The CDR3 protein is CAWSGGGGSGGNEQYF. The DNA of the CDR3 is TGTGCCTGGAGTGGAGGCGGAGGAAGCGGGGGGAACGAGCAGTACTTC.

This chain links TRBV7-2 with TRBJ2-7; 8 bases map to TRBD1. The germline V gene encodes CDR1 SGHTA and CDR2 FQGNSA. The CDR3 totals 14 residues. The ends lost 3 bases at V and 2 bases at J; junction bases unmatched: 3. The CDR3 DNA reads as TGTGCCAGCAGCTTCCGGGACAGGACCTACGAGCAGTACTTC. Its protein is CASSFRDRTYEQYF.